The 26 T cell receptor beta chains below were found in one sample sequenced in a study of long-term antiretroviral therapy in people with HIV. Runs used v3.0 of the immunoSEQ assay and were done at survey level. Some clones are missing from TCRdb's copy, which holds only in-frame ones; the method was immunoSEQ multiplex PCR. The sample has tens of thousands of clones, around 84% seen once. Specimen: unsorted PBMCs, collected 0.8 years after starting antiretroviral therapy. The receptors derive from a woman under 30 with HIV.

This clone has only one observation. V gene TRBV14 combines with J gene TRBJ2-1, with D perhaps matching TRBD2 (6 bases). Germline V lookup: CDR1 SGHDN, CDR2 FVKESK. V lost 1 base and J 9 bases, leaving 10 bases between the germline ends. CDR3 size: 13 residues. The CDR3, as DNA: TGTGCCAGCAGCCAAGGACTAGTGGGTGAGCAGTTCTTC. It encodes CASSQGLVGEQFF.

The chain combines TRBV29-1 with TRBJ2-1; D is perhaps TRBD1 (6 bases). CDR1 and CDR2 from the germline V gene are SQVTM and ANQGSEA. There are 12 residues in the CDR3. V dropped 4 bases and J dropped 7 bases, with 11 bases sitting between them. CDR3 region: CSVVITGNEQFF. The DNA of the CDR3 is TGCAGCGTTGTAATAACAGGGAATGAGCAGTTCTTC.

V gene TRBV9 combines with J gene TRBJ2-3, with D perhaps TRBD2 (5 bases). Trimming took off 1 base at V and 1 base at J, with 10 bases between the two ends. Germline assignment: CDR1 SGDLS and CDR2 YYNGEE. This CDR3 has 15 amino acids. The CDR3 loop is CASSVRGLGTDTQYF. For the CDR3, the DNA is TGTGCCAGCAGCGTACGAGGACTCGGCACAGATACGCAGTATTTT.

The V and J genes are TRBV19 and TRBJ1-5; D is unclear. Germline-derived CDR1 and CDR2 are LNHDA and SQIVND (reference sequence). Trimming left V 6 bases short and J 0 bases short, with 12 bases between. The CDR3 extends over 15 amino acids. The CDR3 sequence is CASSHRLNSNQPQHF. The CDR3 bases are TGTGCCAGTAGCCATAGGTTAAATAGCAATCAGCCCCAGCATTTT.

V usage is TRBV23-1 and J usage is TRBJ2-7, with TRBD1 identical over 12 bases. TRBV23-1 is an open reading frame, and its role is uncertain. The V and J ends lost 10 bases and 3 bases, in that order; junction bases with no gene match: 13. The CDR3 covers 16 residues. CDR3 DNA: TGCGCCACCCTACTTCCGGGACAGGGGGCAATCTACGAGCAGTACTTC. This translates into CATLLPGQGAIYEQYF.

The chain combines TRBV27 with TRBJ1-4; 7 positions match TRBD1. In germline, CDR1 is MNHEY, CDR2 SMNVEV (reference sequence). V trimming: 8 bases; J trimming: 5 bases; junction bases outside the gene matches: 17. The CDR3 is 17 amino acids. The DNA of the CDR3 is TGTGCCAGCCGCCCTAGGGGGCGACTCCTCCTGAATGAAAAACTGTTTTTT. It specifies CASRPRGRLLLNEKLFF. Full variable domain (outside the CDR3, taken from reference TRBV27 and TRBJ1-4): EAQVTQNPRYLITVTGKKLTVTCSQNMNHEYMSWYRQDPGLGLRQIYYSMNVEVTDKGDVPEGYKVSRKEKRNFPLILESPSPNQTSLYFCASRPRGRLLLNEKLFFGSGTQLSVL.

This sequence joins TRBV5-1 and TRBJ2-7, with 9 positions matching TRBD1. This CDR3 has 14 amino acids. The J segment lost 2 bases and the V segment lost 0 bases, leaving 0 bases of the junction unmatched. The germline gives CDR1 SGHRS, CDR2 YFSETQ. The DNA of the CDR3 is TGCGCCAGCAGCTTGGGACAGGGGGCCTACGAGCAGTACTTC. Translating it yields CASSLGQGAYEQYF.

V usage is TRBV19 and J usage is TRBJ1-2; D is unresolved. V was trimmed by 5 bases and J by 3 bases, leaving 10 bases between them. Germline CDR1 LNHDA, CDR2 SQIVND (reference sequence). The CDR3 runs to 13 residues. The CDR3 is CASSEVRDYGYTF. The CDR3 bases are TGTGCCAGTAGTGAGGTTCGGGACTATGGCTACACCTTC.

This chain joins TRBV7-9 and TRBJ1-1; D is ambiguous. The germline V gene has CDR1 SEHNR and CDR2 FQNEAQ (reference sequence). The germline V and J ends were trimmed by 2 bases and 7 bases, with 11 bases remaining between them. The CDR3 sequence is 13 residues long. The CDR3 nucleotides read TGTGCCAGCAGCTTAAGGGCGACAAATGAAGCTTTCTTT. Its translation: CASSLRATNEAFF.

This chain links TRBV7-2 with TRBJ1-5; D possibly corresponds to TRBD1 (6 bases). V was pared by 3 bases and J by 1 base, with 19 bases between. The CDR3 is made up of 18 amino acids. Per the germline V gene, CDR1 is SGHTA and CDR2 is FQGNSA. CDR3 region: CASSLFPGRQESNQPQHF. The CDR3 DNA sequence: TGTGCCAGCAGCTTGTTCCCCGGGAGACAGGAAAGCAATCAGCCCCAGCATTTT.

The rearrangement links TRBV25-1 to TRBJ2-5; D gene unclear. Germline V gene lookup returns CDR1 MGHDK and CDR2 SYGVNS. Trimming pared 3 bases from V and 1 base from J, leaving 3 bases between. The CDR3 has 12 residues. CDR3 nucleotide sequence: TGTGCCAGCAGTGAGATCCAAGAGACCCAGTACTTC. It codes for CASSEIQETQYF. The full variable domain, with the rest looked up from reference TRBV25-1 and TRBJ2-5, is EADIYQTPRYLVIGTGKKITLECSQTMGHDKMYWYQQDPGMELHLIHYSYGVNSTEKGDLSSESTVSRIRTEHFPLTLESARPSHTSQYLCASSEIQETQYFGPGTRLLVL.

V and J are TRBV10-3 and TRBJ2-1, with 14 bases identical to TRBD2. V dropped 4 bases and J dropped 9; count of bases not matched to a gene: 5. Per germline, CDR1 ENHRY and CDR2 SYGVKD. The CDR3 is made up of 15 amino acids. This CDR3 reads CAISGGLAGAIEQFF. As DNA, the CDR3 is TGTGCCATCAGTGGGGGACTAGCGGGAGCCATTGAGCAGTTCTTC.

The rearrangement joins TRBV4-3 to TRBJ2-7; 7 nucleotides agree with TRBD2. From germline, CDR1 is LGHNA and CDR2 YSLEER. The CDR3 extends over 15 amino acids. The V gene end was trimmed by 0 bases and the J gene end by 3 bases; junction bases not matched to a gene: 5. The CDR3 loop is CASSQEGGSIYEQYF. The CDR3 DNA reads TGCGCCAGCAGCCAAGAAGGCGGGAGCATCTACGAGCAGTACTTC.

The gene calls are TRBV13 and TRBJ1-1, with D possibly being TRBD1 (5 bases). V gave up 5 bases and J gave up 2 bases, with 18 bases separating them. The CDR3 runs 16 residues. Germline values: CDR1 PRHDT, CDR2 FYEKMQ (reference sequence). CDR3: CASSPSWGIGNTEAFF. Here the CDR3 DNA reads TGTGCCAGCAGCCCCTCGTGGGGGATCGGAAACACTGAAGCTTTCTTT.

For the CDR3, the DNA is TGTGCCAGCAGCTTATACCTCGGACAGGGGGGATATCAGCCCCAGCATTTT. This translates into CASSLYLGQGGYQPQHF. This sequence joins TRBV7-9 and TRBJ1-5, with 10 bases matching TRBD1. This CDR3 has 17 amino acids. V was pared by 2 bases and J by 5 bases, with 9 bases of the junction left unmatched. Germline V CDR1 and CDR2: SEHNR, FQNEAQ (reference sequence).

This chain joins TRBV15 and TRBJ1-3, with unresolved D. This CDR3 comprises 14 residues. Per germline, CDR1 LNHNV and CDR2 YYDKDF (reference sequence). V was clipped by 0 bases and J by 1 base, with 4 bases between them. CDR3 in amino acids: CATSREGSGNTIYF. CDR3 nucleotide sequence: TGTGCCACCAGCAGAGAGGGTTCTGGAAACACCATATATTTT.

This chain links TRBV2 with TRBJ2-7, with TRBD2 matching over 12 bases. Germline CDR1 and CDR2: SNHLY and FYNNEI. CDR3 length: 18 amino acids. V was pared by 8 bases and J by 2 bases, with 16 bases of the junction left unmatched. The CDR3 protein is CASGSGTSGLRFPYEQYF. The CDR3 nucleotides read TGTGCCAGCGGATCCGGGACTAGCGGGCTAAGATTCCCCTACGAGCAGTACTTC.

The chain recombines TRBV5-4 with TRBJ2-7; D remains ambiguous. CDR3 size: 14 residues. Germline loops: CDR1 SGHNT, CDR2 YYREEE (reference sequence). The ends were cut back, 1 base at V and 2 bases at J, with 10 bases in the middle. The CDR3 DNA reads as TGTGCCAGCAGCTTGATGGTCAGCCCCTACGAGCAGTACTTC. Protein product: CASSLMVSPYEQYF. Supplemented by reference TRBV5-4 and TRBJ2-7, the full variable domain reads ETGVTQSPTHLIKTRGQQVTLRCSSQSGHNTVSWYQQALGQGPQFIFQYYREEENGRGNFPPRFSGLQFPNYSSELNVNALELDDSALYLCASSLMVSPYEQYFGPGTRLTVT.

The rearrangement joins TRBV7-9 to TRBJ2-3; D is undetermined. The CDR3 sequence is 14 residues long. CDR1 and CDR2 (germline): SEHNR, FQNEAQ (reference sequence). The V end lost 7 bases, the J end lost 0 bases, and 11 bases lay between the germline ends. CDR3 in amino acids: CASKPKSSTDTQYF. In DNA, the CDR3 is TGTGCCAGCAAACCCAAGTCTAGCACAGATACGCAGTATTTT.

The gene calls are TRBV7-6 and TRBJ1-4; D may be TRBD1 (5 bases). The germline gives CDR1 SGHVS, CDR2 FNYEAQ. V was pared by 6 bases and J by 3 bases, with 8 bases between. The CDR3 contains 13 residues. The CDR3 spells CASRMGANEKLFF. CDR3 sequence (DNA): TGTGCCAGCAGGATGGGGGCTAATGAAAAACTGTTTTTT.

V and J are TRBV5-1 and TRBJ1-4; D possibly corresponds to TRBD1 (6 bases). The V and J ends lost 0 bases and 8 bases respectively, with 14 bases between them. The CDR3 consists of 15 residues. Germline loops: CDR1 SGHRS, CDR2 YFSETQ. CDR3: CASSLDSGAWEKLFF. CDR3 bases: TGCGCCAGCAGCTTGGACTCGGGGGCCTGGGAAAAACTGTTTTTT.

Here the CDR3 reads CASSQEWGRKNEQYF. In nucleotides, the CDR3 is TGTGCCAGCAGCCAAGAATGGGGGAGAAAGAACGAGCAGTACTTC. This chain links TRBV14 with TRBJ2-7, with D perhaps being TRBD1 or TRBD2 (5 bases each). Trimming pared 0 bases from V and 5 bases from J, leaving 14 bases between. The CDR3 has 15 amino acids. Germline V gene data show CDR1 as SGHDN and CDR2 as FVKESK. Drawing the rest from reference TRBV14 and TRBJ2-7, the complete variable domain is EAGVTQFPSHSVIEKGQTVTLRCDPISGHDNLYWYRRVMGKEIKFLLHFVKESKQDESGMPNNRFLAERTGGTYSTLKVQPAELEDSGVYFCASSQEWGRKNEQYFGPGTRLTVT.

This clone occurred a few times. The chain employs TRBV7-3 and TRBJ2-3; perhaps TRBD2 as D (6 bases). The V and J ends lost 5 bases and 1 base respectively, with 16 bases between them. CDR3 length equals 16 residues. Germline CDR1 is SGHTA and CDR2 is FQGTGA. CDR3 protein: CASSPLGGAGTDTQYF. As DNA, the CDR3 is TGTGCCAGCAGCCCCCTCGGCGGGGCCGGCACAGATACGCAGTATTTT.

J is TRBJ2-5 and V is TRBV19, with D unclear. V shed 1 base and J shed 2 bases, with 17 bases lying between them. The CDR3 consists of 17 residues. Per the germline V gene, CDR1 is LNHDA and CDR2 is SQIVND (reference sequence). Here the CDR3 reads CASSIGAFRVQQETQYF. The CDR3 DNA sequence: TGTGCCAGTAGTATAGGGGCTTTCAGAGTACAACAAGAGACCCAGTACTTC.

This clone appeared a few times. The J gene is TRBJ2-7, the V gene TRBV7-9; 7 nucleotides line up with TRBD1. The CDR3 extends over 14 amino acids. V lost 1 base and J lost 5; bases outside the gene matches: 5. Per the germline V gene, CDR1 is SEHNR and CDR2 is FQNEAQ (reference sequence). The CDR3 coding sequence is TGTGCCAGCAGCTTAGTGGGTACAGGGGACGAGCAGTACTTC. As protein: CASSLVGTGDEQYF.

The CDR3: CASSGQDSYTGELFF. CDR3 nucleotides: TGTGCCAGCAGCGGACAGGATTCATACACCGGGGAGCTGTTTTTT. The chain uses TRBV9 and TRBJ2-2; tentatively, D is TRBD1 (6 bases). The CDR3 has 15 residues. The germline V gene has CDR1 SGDLS and CDR2 YYNGEE. Trimming took off 3 bases at V and 3 bases at J, with 12 bases between the two ends.